The 25 T cell receptor beta chains below come from one sample, sequenced in a study of kidney transplant recipient with SARS-CoV-2 infection. A single record per CDR3 protein comes from TCRdb applying MiXCR to the reads. The sample shows fewer than 250,000 distinct CDR3 sequences, about 30% of them seen only once. The sequencing used a blood sample, collected at baseline and between days 110 and 120 from a kidney transplant recipient. These receptors originate from a male patient between 25 and 39 years old who had COVID-19 and was a kidney transplant recipient. Some T cells may possibly be graft donor cells.

This clonotype was observed many times. V gene TRBV29-1 combines with J gene TRBJ1-2; 7 bases match TRBD1. This CDR3 comprises 15 residues. Germline V gene lookup returns CDR1 SQVTM and CDR2 ANQGSEA. V trimming: 0 bases; J trimming: 4 bases; junction bases outside the gene matches: 8. The CDR3 spells CSVEDQGQDLYGYTF. CDR3 bases: TGCAGCGTTGAAGATCAAGGACAGGACCTCTATGGCTACACCTTC.

This clonotype was recorded many times. The chain employs TRBV3-1 and TRBJ2-3, with TRBD2 identical over 7 bases. The CDR3 extends over 16 amino acids. Germline V CDR1 and CDR2: LGHDT, YNNKEL (reference sequence). V shed 1 base, J shed 0 bases, and the junction held 4 bases outside the gene matches. The chain's CDR3 is CASSQVLSGSTDTQYF. The CDR3 nucleotides read TGTGCCAGCAGCCAAGTACTTAGCGGGAGCACAGATACGCAGTATTTT.

For this clonotype: This may be a read error, as it is one base from a much larger clone. V and J are TRBV28 and TRBJ1-1; D not certain. The CDR3 extends over 15 amino acids. The germline V and J ends were trimmed by 5 bases and 7 bases, with 20 bases remaining between them. The germline V gene encodes CDR1 MDHEN and CDR2 SYDVKM. The CDR3 nucleotides are TGTGCCAGCAGTGCGACCCAGCCCCTTGGTAATGAAGCTTTCTTT. It is translated as CASSATQPLGNEAFF. Together with reference TRBV28 and TRBJ1-1, the CDR3 gives the full variable domain: DVKVTQSSRYLVKRTGEKVFLECVQDMDHENMFWYRQDPGLGLRLIYFSYDVKMKEKGDIPEGYSVSREKKERFSLILESASTNQTSMYLCASSATQPLGNEAFFGQGTRLTVV.

This clonotype has more than one count but fewer than ten. J is TRBJ2-3 and V is TRBV7-3; 14 nucleotides line up with TRBD2. CDR1 is SGHTA and CDR2 is FQGTGA in the germline V gene. The CDR3 is 17 residues long. The J segment lost 4 bases and the V segment lost 5 bases, leaving 8 bases of the junction unmatched. The CDR3, as DNA: TGTGCCAGCAGCCTCGGGACTAGCGGGAGACACTCAGATACGCAGTATTTT. This gives the protein CASSLGTSGRHSDTQYF.

This clonotype has a handful of counts. The chain has TRBV12-3 or TRBV12-4 and TRBJ2-1, with 7 bases lining up with TRBD2. The trim removed 3 bases at V and 9 bases at J, leaving 8 bases unmatched. The CDR3 extends over 14 amino acids. CDR3 nucleotide sequence: TGTGCCAGCAGTTTTGTGGGAGGGCTGGGTGAGCAGTTCTTC. This codes for CASSFVGGLGEQFF.

This clonotype was recorded many times. V is TRBV3-1 and J is TRBJ2-2, with 11 bases matching TRBD2. The length of the CDR3 is 15 residues. Germline CDR1 reads LGHDT; CDR2 reads YNNKEL (reference sequence). The V segment lost 7 bases and the J segment 1 base; nucleotides outside the gene matches: 2. In nucleotides, the CDR3 is TGTGCCAGCAACCTAGCGGGAGGGAACACCGGGGAGCTGTTTTTT. Amino acid sequence: CASNLAGGNTGELFF.

This clonotype was seen repeatedly, ten times or more. The chain uses TRBV2 and TRBJ2-3; the D gene is possibly TRBD2 (5 bases). CDR3 length: 15 residues. Germline CDR1 and CDR2: SNHLY and FYNNEI. V lost 5 bases, J lost 2 bases, and 14 bases lay in between. CDR3 in amino acids: CASSPIGLSTDTQYF. The CDR3 DNA sequence: TGTGCCAGCAGTCCGATTGGACTCTCCACAGATACGCAGTATTTT.

This chain connects TRBV5-4 to TRBJ2-1; 8 positions agree with TRBD1. V was clipped by 4 bases and J by 3 bases; unmatched bases: 6. Germline-derived CDR1 and CDR2 are SGHNT and YYREEE (reference sequence). CDR3 length equals 15 residues. The DNA of the CDR3 is TGTGCCAGCAGCCATACCGGGACAGGCTACAATGAGCAGTTCTTC. Translated: CASSHTGTGYNEQFF.

There are many counts of this clonotype. The gene calls are TRBV7-9 and TRBJ2-5; tentative D call: TRBD1 (7 bases). CDR3 length: 15 residues. Looked up from germline, CDR1 is SEHNR and CDR2 is FQNEAQ (reference sequence). V dropped 1 base and J dropped 4 bases, with 13 bases sitting between them. Written as DNA, the CDR3 is TGTGCCAGCAGCTTAGAAGGAGGGGGCGGAGAGACCCAGTACTTC. This gives the protein CASSLEGGGGETQYF.

This clonotype was seen a single time. A much larger clone differs by one base, so this may be a read error. The rearrangement uses TRBV7-7 and TRBJ1-2, with D unresolved. The V gene lost 7 bases and the J gene lost 4 bases, with 25 bases spanning the gap. The CDR3 runs to 17 residues. Germline V gene data show CDR1 as SSHAT and CDR2 as FNYEAQ (reference sequence). DNA for the CDR3: TGTGCCAGCAACGTGCGCGCTAAGTGCCGAAAGACCTATGGCTACACCTTC. This translates into CASNVRAKCRKTYGYTF.

This clonotype occurred many times. The junction and the germline gene differ at one end; a read error may be behind it. The chain couples TRBV5-6 to TRBJ1-1; 10 positions match TRBD1. The CDR3 runs 16 residues. CDR1 is SGHDT and CDR2 is YYEEEE in the germline V gene. Written as DNA, the CDR3 is TGTGCCAGCAGTTTGGGTCCGGGACAGGGGCGGACTGAAGCTTTCTTT. Residues: CASSLGPGQGRTEAFF.

The sample holds many counts of this clonotype. V is TRBV7-9 and J is TRBJ1-2; D gene unclear. Trimming left V 4 bases short and J 4 bases short, with 22 bases between. The germline CDR1 and CDR2 sequences are SEHNR and FQNEAQ (reference sequence). The CDR3 covers 17 residues. DNA of the CDR3: TGTGCCAGCAGCTGCTACGTATACCATGGAAAGACCTATGGCTACACCTTC. Protein: CASSCYVYHGKTYGYTF.

In this sample, this clonotype turned up a few times. This chain joins TRBV6-2 or TRBV6-3 and TRBJ2-7; possibly TRBD2 for D (6 bases). CDR3 length: 19 amino acids. Germline V gene lookup returns CDR1 MNHEY and CDR2 SVGEGT. V lost 0 bases, J lost 2 bases, and 23 bases lay in between. In DNA, the CDR3 is TGTGCCAGCAGTTACTCGAGCCGTCGGGACTCGGCCTCGCCCTACGAGCAGTACTTC. This codes for CASSYSSRRDSASPYEQYF.

Note on this clonotype: With a much larger clone just one base away, this may be a read error. J is TRBJ2-6 and V is TRBV8-2; the table assigns TRBD2, which was not confirmed against the DNA. TRBV8-2 is noted as a pseudogene. The CDR3 sequence is 17 residues long. DNA of the CDR3: TGTGGCGAGAAGTGGAGGATAACACAAAGTCGGGCCAACGTCCTGACTTTC. As protein: CGEKWRITQSRANVLTF.

This clonotype occurred many times. V and J are TRBV12-3 or TRBV12-4 and TRBJ1-6; unclear D gene. The germline V and J ends were trimmed by 4 bases and 3 bases, with 7 bases remaining between them. The CDR3 runs 14 residues. The CDR3 here is CASSSGVYNSPLHF. The CDR3 DNA reads TGTGCCAGCAGTTCCGGGGTCTATAATTCACCCCTCCACTTT.

This clonotype came up many times. V usage is TRBV3-1 and J usage is TRBJ2-2, with D hard to call. The CDR3 extends over 18 amino acids. Germline CDR1 is LGHDT and CDR2 is YNNKEL (reference sequence). V was shortened by 5 bases and J by 5 bases, with 24 bases between the two germline ends. CDR3 amino acids: CASSECSPISGLTGELFF. The CDR3 bases are TGTGCCAGCAGCGAATGTTCTCCCATTTCAGGCTTGACCGGGGAGCTGTTTTTT.

The chain links TRBV27 to TRBJ2-1, with 10 bases lining up with TRBD1. Germline CDR1 MNHEY, CDR2 SMNVEV (reference sequence). This CDR3 has 15 residues. V was clipped by 7 bases and J by 4 bases; unmatched bases: 7. CDR3 in DNA: TGTGCCAGCACCCTAATGGGACAGGGGTACAATGAGCAGTTCTTC. Its protein product is CASTLMGQGYNEQFF.

This clonotype was recorded at least ten times. The V and J genes are TRBV4-3 and TRBJ1-2; D remains ambiguous. The CDR3 contains 17 residues. Trimming removed 5 bases from V and 4 bases from J, with 23 bases in between. In germline, CDR1 is LGHNA, CDR2 YSLEER. Written as DNA, the CDR3 is TGCGCCAGCAGCTGCATACAAGGACGTCGAAAGACCTATGGCTACACCTTC. It is translated as CASSCIQGRRKTYGYTF.

This clonotype was recorded many times. CDR3 nucleotides: TGTGCCAGCAGCGTAGGACTAGCGGGAAATATAGAGACCCAGTACTTC. Translated: CASSVGLAGNIETQYF. The V and J genes are TRBV9 and TRBJ2-5; 11 bases are a match to TRBD2. The CDR3 length is 16 residues. V trimming: 0 bases; J trimming: 4 bases; junction bases outside the gene matches: 5. The V gene's germline CDR1 is SGDLS and CDR2 YYNGEE. Based on the CDR3 plus reference TRBV9 and TRBJ2-5, the full variable domain is DSGVTQTPKHLITATGQRVTLRCSPRSGDLSVYWYQQSLDQGLQFLIQYYNGEERAKGNILERFSAQQFPDLHSELNLSSLELGDSALYFCASSVGLAGNIETQYFGPGTRLLVL.

This clonotype showed up many times. The V gene is TRBV6-6, the J gene TRBJ2-3; D perhaps matches TRBD2 (5 bases). Germline V gene data show CDR1 as MNHNY and CDR2 as SVGAGI (reference sequence). The CDR3 loop spans 15 amino acids. Trimming took 0 bases from V and 6 from J, leaving 13 bases between them. DNA for the CDR3: TGTGCCAGCAGTTACTCGCCCAGCGGTCGGGATACGCAGTATTTT. Amino acids: CASSYSPSGRDTQYF.

As to this clonotype: A read error may produce the germline difference seen at one junction end. The chain joins TRBV11-2 to TRBJ2-7; D ambiguous. Germline-derived CDR1 and CDR2 are SGHAT and FQNNGV. The CDR3 totals 13 residues. The CDR3 DNA sequence: TGTGCCAGCAGCTCACCGGACGTCTACGGGCAGTACTTC. Translation: CASSSPDVYGQYF.

This clonotype has at least ten counts. This rearrangement joins TRBV10-1 to TRBJ1-2, with D uncertain. The CDR3 is 17 amino acids. V was cut by 5 bases and J by 4 bases, with 23 bases left in between. Germline V gene lookup returns CDR1 WNHNN and CDR2 SYGVQD (reference sequence). CDR3 residues: CASSQRQRSRKTYGYTF. DNA for the CDR3: TGCGCCAGCAGTCAGCGACAAAGATCGCGAAAGACCTATGGCTACACCTTC.

This clonotype was recorded many times. V usage is TRBV6-5 and J usage is TRBJ1-5, with a weak D call TRBD1 (5 bases). From germline, CDR1 is MNHEY and CDR2 SVGAGI. V lost 8 bases and J lost 2, with 7 bases in between. This CDR3 spans 12 amino acids. In nucleotides, the CDR3 is TGTGCCAGCGGGGGGGGCAATCAGCCCCAGCATTTT. Translating it yields CASGGGNQPQHF.

This clonotype was seen at least ten times. V is TRBV6-2 or TRBV6-3 and J is TRBJ2-7; a possible D gene is TRBD2 (6 bases). The germline V and J ends were trimmed by 6 bases and 3 bases, with 15 bases remaining between them. The length of the CDR3 is 14 residues. CDR1 is MNHEY and CDR2 is SVGEGT in the germline V gene. In nucleotides, the CDR3 is TGTGCCAGCAGAAGCCGGGACTTTCACTACGAGCAGTACTTC. It codes for CASRSRDFHYEQYF.

A remark on this clonotype: This may be a read error, as it is one base from a much larger clone. The chain has TRBV27 and TRBJ2-7; 8 bases map to TRBD1. Per germline, CDR1 MNHEY and CDR2 SMNVEV (reference sequence). The CDR3 is 14 residues long. Trimming removed 5 bases from V and 9 bases from J; junction bases left unmatched: 12. CDR3 nucleotides: TGTGCCAGCAGTCCCGCGGACAGGGTCGCCGGGCAGTACTTC. The encoded protein is CASSPADRVAGQYF.